Detailed here is one T cell receptor beta chain. Its antigen is unknown. Isolation of CD4+ T cells took place after more than 9 days of culture. Per the germline V gene, CDR1 is LNHNV and CDR2 is YYDKDF (reference sequence). With V trimmed by 2 bases and J by 5 bases, 5 bases remained unmatched. This CDR3 contains 16 residues. The data were obtained in a study of vaccination effects on CD4 cells after COVID-19. As for the study in general: The vaccine given was either BNT162b2 or mRNA-1273, in two doses.

Here immunoSEQ multiplex PCR was the method, and the copy in TCRdb shows in-frame clones only, minus some. The table records around 25,000 clones, 73% of them present only once. The gene calls are TRBV15 and TRBJ2-3; 12 bases align to TRBD2. The receptor was isolated from a human donor who received a COVID-19 vaccine. The sample was CD4+ T cells from PBMCs cultured without peptide, taken before COVID-19 vaccination. This CDR3 reads CATSRPLAGGVDTQYF. The CDR3 DNA reads TGTGCCACCAGCAGACCACTAGCGGGAGGAGTAGATACGCAGTATTTT.